The present TCR beta chain was sequenced within a study of blood T cell repertoires in COVID-19. The CDR3 is 11 residues long. Trimming removed 4 bases from V and 5 bases from J, with 9 bases in between. The germline gives CDR1 SQVTM, CDR2 ANQGSEA. Sequencing was performed with immunoSEQ multiplex PCR; in TCRdb, only in-frame clones are kept and a portion is missing. The table lists under 150,000 clones, about 86% of them singletons. At least ten counts were recorded for this clone. The sample holds other DNA sequences that translate to the same CDR3. This chain connects TRBV29-1 to TRBJ2-7; D may be TRBD1 (5 bases). Sequenced input: peripheral blood. The clonotype was recovered from an elderly man with active or convalescent COVID-19. The CDR3 sequence: CSVGQGHEQYF. The CDR3 DNA follows: TGCAGCGTTGGGCAGGGCCACGAGCAGTACTTC.